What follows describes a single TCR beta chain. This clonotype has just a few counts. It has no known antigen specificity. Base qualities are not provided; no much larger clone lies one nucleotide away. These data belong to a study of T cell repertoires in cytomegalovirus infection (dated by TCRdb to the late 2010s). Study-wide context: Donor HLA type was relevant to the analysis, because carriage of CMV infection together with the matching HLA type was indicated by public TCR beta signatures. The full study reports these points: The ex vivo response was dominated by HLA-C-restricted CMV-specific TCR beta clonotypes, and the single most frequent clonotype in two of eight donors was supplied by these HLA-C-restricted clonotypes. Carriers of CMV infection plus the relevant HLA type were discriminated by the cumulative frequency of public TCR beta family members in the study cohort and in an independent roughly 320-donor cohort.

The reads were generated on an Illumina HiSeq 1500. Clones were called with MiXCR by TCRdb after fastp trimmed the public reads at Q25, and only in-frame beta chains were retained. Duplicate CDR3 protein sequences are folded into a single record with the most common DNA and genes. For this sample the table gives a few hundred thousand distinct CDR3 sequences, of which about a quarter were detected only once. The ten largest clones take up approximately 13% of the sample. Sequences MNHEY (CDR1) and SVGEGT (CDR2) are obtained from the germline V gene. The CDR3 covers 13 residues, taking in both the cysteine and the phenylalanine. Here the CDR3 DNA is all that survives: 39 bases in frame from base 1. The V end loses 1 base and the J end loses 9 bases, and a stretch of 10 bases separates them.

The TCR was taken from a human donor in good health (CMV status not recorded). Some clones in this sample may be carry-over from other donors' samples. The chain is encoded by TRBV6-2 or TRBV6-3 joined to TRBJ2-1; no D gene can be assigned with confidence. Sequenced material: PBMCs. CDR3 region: CASSYYSELEQFF. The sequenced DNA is TGTGCCAGCAGTTACTATTCGGAGCTTGAGCAGTTCTTC.